This TCR beta chain was found in a study of shared clonotypes between healthy human individuals. Broader study findings: Large depth notwithstanding, sorted-subset sequencing proved incomplete by rarefaction. Among donors, sharing of clonotypes was expected to be affected by sequencing depth.

Subsets obtained from CD4+ cells comprised CD45RA+ naive and CD45RA-negative memory cells. TCRdb keeps only in-frame clones here, not all; method: immunoSEQ multiplex PCR. This table has 2,100,000 or so clones, roughly 95% appearing once. To note about this clone: Its antigen is unidentified.

The sequencing sample was made of naive CD4+ T cells sorted from blood. Documented subset: CD45RA+ positively selected. This sequence was found in a man aged 18 to 35 in good health.

CDR3 coding DNA: TGCAGCGTTGCCCCTAACGGGGGGGAGACAGATACGCAGTATTTT. Translation gives CSVAPNGGETDTQYF. This rearrangement joins TRBV29-1 to TRBJ2-3, with 8 bases matching TRBD2. This CDR3 comprises 15 residues. V gave up 4 bases and J gave up 3 bases; unmatched junction bases: 9. Germline V gene data show CDR1 as SQVTM and CDR2 as ANQGSEA.